Below are 18 T cell receptor beta chains sequenced from a single sample in a study of blood T cell repertoires in COVID-19. Produced via immunoSEQ multiplex PCR; TCRdb's table is partial and in-frame only. The sample yields roughly 100,000 clones, 85% seen once. Sequenced input: peripheral blood. The source of these receptors is a man aged 50 to 59 with acute or convalescent COVID-19.

The V gene is TRBV7-2, the J gene TRBJ2-1; 11 bases agree with TRBD1. J was trimmed by 4 bases and V by 3 bases; bases with no gene match: 8. Germline V gene lookup returns CDR1 SGHTA and CDR2 FQGNSA. The CDR3 loop spans 17 amino acids. The CDR3, as DNA: TGTGCCAGCAGCTTTCGATTAGGGACAGGGGGATACAATGAGCAGTTCTTC. Its translation: CASSFRLGTGGYNEQFF.

The J gene is TRBJ1-5, the V gene TRBV4-2; D not certain. The CDR3 loop spans 14 amino acids. Germline CDR1 reads LGHNA; CDR2 reads YNFKEQ. V gave up 3 bases and J gave up 5 bases, with 11 bases separating them. The CDR3 protein is CASSQGRPYQPQHF. CDR3 nucleotide sequence: TGTGCCAGCAGCCAGGGGAGACCCTATCAGCCCCAGCATTTT.

A single count supports this clone. V usage is TRBV29-1 and J usage is TRBJ2-1; TRBD2 agrees at 9 bases. In germline, CDR1 is SQVTM, CDR2 ANQGSEA. Trimming at V came to 1 base and at J to 3 bases, leaving 1 base not matched to a gene. This CDR3 is 14 amino acids long. The CDR3 reads CSVEGTSDYNEQFF. Here the CDR3 DNA reads TGCAGCGTTGAAGGGACTAGCGACTACAATGAGCAGTTCTTC.

V gene TRBV28 combines with J gene TRBJ2-2; D is possibly TRBD2 (6 bases). CDR3 length: 13 residues. CDR1 and CDR2 from the germline V gene are MDHEN and SYDVKM. V was shortened by 11 bases and J by 8 bases, with 18 bases between the two germline ends. This CDR3 reads CALNSRGGGELFF. In nucleotides, the CDR3 is TGTGCCCTAAATTCGAGGGGAGGTGGGGAGCTGTTTTTT. The complete variable domain, with remaining parts taken from reference TRBV28 and TRBJ2-2, reads DVKVTQSSRYLVKRTGEKVFLECVQDMDHENMFWYRQDPGLGLRLIYFSYDVKMKEKGDIPEGYSVSREKKERFSLILESASTNQTSMYLCALNSRGGGELFFGEGSRLTVL.

This clone was detected once. V usage is TRBV5-6 and J usage is TRBJ1-4; TRBD1 is a possible D gene (5 bases). With 4 bases removed from V and 6 bases from J, the gap between germline ends came to 7 bases. The CDR3 is made up of 12 amino acids. Germline V gene lookup returns CDR1 SGHDT and CDR2 YYEEEE. The CDR3: CASSQGYEKLFF. The CDR3 DNA follows: TGTGCCAGCAGCCAGGGATATGAAAAACTGTTTTTT. Full variable domain (remainder filled in from reference TRBV5-6 and TRBJ1-4): DAGVTQSPTHLIKTRGQQVTLRCSPKSGHDTVSWYQQALGQGPQFIFQYYEEEERQRGNFPDRFSGHQFPNYSSELNVNALLLGDSALYLCASSQGYEKLFFGSGTQLSVL.

This chain connects TRBV18 to TRBJ2-3; TRBD1 aligns across 8 bases. CDR1 and CDR2 (germline): KGHSH, LQKENI. V lost 3 bases to trimming and J lost 2 bases; unmatched junction nucleotides: 10. The CDR3 extends over 17 amino acids. The CDR3 region has the DNA TGTGCCAGCTCACCGATCAGGGGGCTGGGTTTCACAGATACGCAGTATTTT. It specifies CASSPIRGLGFTDTQYF.

The V gene is TRBV5-1, the J gene TRBJ2-5, with a possible D match to TRBD2 (6 bases). This CDR3 region has 16 residues. CDR1 SGHRS and CDR2 YFSETQ come from the germline V gene. With 0 bases removed from V and 5 bases from J, the gap between germline ends came to 17 bases. The CDR3 region has the DNA TGCGCCAGCAGCTTGGCCGGAGGGAACAGAGGGGAGACCCAGTACTTC. Its protein is CASSLAGGNRGETQYF. The full variable domain, its missing parts supplied by reference TRBV5-1 and TRBJ2-5, is KAGVTQTPRYLIKTRGQQVTLSCSPISGHRSVSWYQQTPGQGLQFLFEYFSETQRNKGNFPGRFSGRQFSNSRSEMNVSTLELGDSALYLCASSLAGGNRGETQYFGPGTRLLVL.

V is TRBV2 and J is TRBJ2-3; unclear D gene. CDR3 length: 12 amino acids. Per germline, CDR1 SNHLY and CDR2 FYNNEI. Deletions cut 4 bases from V and 6 bases from J, with 8 bases between. This CDR3 is CASSVSEDTQYF. The CDR3 DNA reads TGTGCCAGCAGTGTTTCTGAGGATACGCAGTATTTT. Supplemented by reference TRBV2 and TRBJ2-3, the full variable domain reads EPEVTQTPSHQVTQMGQEVILRCVPISNHLYFYWYRQILGQKVEFLVSFYNNEISEKSEIFDDQFSVERPDGSNFTLKIRSTKLEDSAMYFCASSVSEDTQYFGPGTRLTVL.

The chain carries TRBV7-3 and TRBJ2-3; no clear D gene. CDR3 length: 14 residues. Germline V gene lookup returns CDR1 SGHTA and CDR2 FQGTGA. The V end was cut by 3 bases, the J end by 0 bases, with 7 bases between. Written as DNA, the CDR3 is TGTGCCAGCAGCTTTTCCAGTAGCACAGATACGCAGTATTTT. It codes for CASSFSSSTDTQYF. Complete variable domain (other parts from reference TRBV7-3 and TRBJ2-3): GAGVSQTPSNKVTEKGKYVELRCDPISGHTALYWYRQSLGQGPEFLIYFQGTGAADDSGLPNDRFFAVRPEGSVSTLKIQRTERGDSAVYLCASSFSSSTDTQYFGPGTRLTVL.

The chain couples TRBV11-2 to TRBJ2-2; the D gene is possibly TRBD2 (6 bases). V was pared by 3 bases and J by 3 bases, with 8 bases between. Germline CDR1 SGHAT, CDR2 FQNNGV. The CDR3 runs to 14 residues. CDR3 protein: CASSFGLYTGELFF. The CDR3 DNA sequence: TGTGCCAGCAGCTTTGGACTATACACCGGGGAGCTGTTTTTT.

This chain connects TRBV3-1 (or the pseudogene TRBV3-2) to TRBJ1-2; 9 nucleotides agree with TRBD1. Per germline, CDR1 LGHDT and CDR2 YNNKEL (reference sequence). The CDR3 runs to 16 residues. After removal of 0 bases from V and 7 bases from J, the junction contained 9 bases not matched to a gene. DNA of the CDR3: TGTGCCAGCAGCCAAGAAGGGAGGACAGGGGTGGTTGGCTACACCTTC. This gives the protein CASSQEGRTGVVGYTF.

The chain carries TRBV7-9 and TRBJ2-5; TRBD2 matches at 10 bases. CDR3 length: 14 residues. V lost 5 bases to trimming and J lost 2 bases; unmatched junction nucleotides: 2. Germline loops: CDR1 SEHNR, CDR2 FQNEAQ (reference sequence). The CDR3 is CASSVTSGQETQYF. CDR3 nucleotides: TGTGCCAGCAGCGTGACTAGCGGGCAAGAGACCCAGTACTTC.

The chain links TRBV7-2 to TRBJ1-2, with D possibly TRBD1 on 6 matching bases. The CDR3 is made up of 15 amino acids. Trimming stripped 4 bases from V and 1 base from J, with 13 bases between. The V gene's germline CDR1 is SGHTA and CDR2 FQGNSA. CDR3 bases: TGTGCCAGCAGCTCTCCGGACAGATATAACTATGGCTACACCTTC. This encodes CASSSPDRYNYGYTF.

This clone was picked up one time. The CDR3 DNA reads as TGTGCCAGCAGCCGGGACAGCTACTCTGGAAACACCATATATTTT. Translating gives CASSRDSYSGNTIYF. V gene TRBV5-5 combines with J gene TRBJ1-3; 7 bases match TRBD1. CDR3 size: 15 residues. Germline-derived CDR1 and CDR2 are SGHKS and YYEKEE (reference sequence). The V and J ends lost 4 bases and 0 bases, in that order; junction bases with no gene match: 4.

The CDR3 loop reads CASSVRSGGTDTQYF. The CDR3 nucleotides are TGTGCCAGCAGCGTAAGGTCGGGGGGGACAGATACGCAGTATTTT. The chain carries TRBV9 and TRBJ2-3; 8 bases match TRBD2. There are 15 residues in the CDR3. CDR1 is SGDLS, CDR2 YYNGEE, per germline. The V segment lost 1 base and the J segment 3 bases; nucleotides outside the gene matches: 4.

The chain uses TRBV7-9 and TRBJ2-6; 8 bases match TRBD1. V lost 2 bases and J lost 4; bases outside the gene matches: 7. The CDR3 loop spans 17 amino acids. The germline V gene encodes CDR1 SEHNR and CDR2 FQNEAQ (reference sequence). This CDR3 is CASSLSSGGAGANVLTF. CDR3 bases: TGTGCCAGCAGCTTAAGTTCAGGGGGCGCAGGGGCCAACGTCCTGACTTTC.

The V call is TRBV9, the J call TRBJ2-4; 8 bases align to TRBD1. There are 17 residues in the CDR3. Trimming removed 1 base from V and 2 bases from J; junction bases left unmatched: 8. Germline V gene lookup returns CDR1 SGDLS and CDR2 YYNGEE. Here the CDR3 reads CASSVSPGGATKNIQYF. In DNA form, the CDR3 reads TGTGCCAGCAGCGTATCCCCAGGGGGCGCGACCAAAAACATTCAGTACTTC.

V is TRBV7-9 and J is TRBJ1-4, with a possible D match to TRBD1 (6 bases). The V end lost 6 bases, the J end lost 8 bases, and 13 bases lay between the germline ends. The CDR3 runs 13 residues. Germline V gene sequence: CDR1 SEHNR, CDR2 FQNEAQ (reference sequence). CDR3 nucleotide sequence: TGTGCCAGCAGAGGGGGGGTTGACGAAAAACTGTTTTTT. Amino acid sequence: CASRGGVDEKLFF.